The 11 T cell receptor beta chains below were found in one sample sequenced in a study of blood T cells in healthy people across ages (dated by TCRdb to the mid-2010s). Libraries were built with 5' RACE. Sequencing took place on an Illumina HiSeq 2500. The second PCR ran for about 6 to 11 cycles and used a J-beta primer mix along with a sample-barcoded 5' primer. TCRdb redid the processing of the public reads, applying fastp at Q25 and MiXCR, and retained in-frame beta chains. CDR3 protein sequences are deduplicated, and each keeps its most common genes and DNA. This sample has over 1,300,000 distinct CDR3 sequences in its table, and approximately 59% of those were observed once. About 6.7% of the sample belongs to the ten largest clones. The specimen was blood. The receptor source for this set is a man between 18 and 29 years old in good health.

Only a few counts were recorded for this clonotype. V is TRBV7-2 and J is TRBJ2-3; TRBD2 is a possible D gene (5 bases). Germline CDR1 and CDR2: SGHTA and FQGNSA. Trimming pared 1 base from V and 1 base from J, leaving 12 bases between. This CDR3 spans 16 amino acids. The CDR3 DNA is TGTGCCAGCAGCTTAGTATCGGCGGGCGGCACAGATACGCAGTATTTT. It translates to CASSLVSAGGTDTQYF.

The chain employs TRBV6-2 or TRBV6-3 and TRBJ2-1, with D perhaps TRBD2 (6 bases). Germline assignment: CDR1 MNHEY and CDR2 SVGEGT. CDR3 length equals 16 residues. The V end lost 5 bases, the J end lost 4 bases, and 18 bases lay between the germline ends. The CDR3 DNA is TGTGCCAGCAGTCTTCATTCAGGGACTTATTACAATGAGCAGTTCTTC. The encoded protein is CASSLHSGTYYNEQFF.

The chain combines TRBV4-3 with TRBJ1-1; D remains ambiguous. Trimming pared 1 base from V and 10 bases from J, leaving 13 bases between. Germline values: CDR1 LGHNA, CDR2 YSLEER. The CDR3 runs 13 residues. In DNA, the CDR3 is TGCGCCAGCAGCCAAGCGGGGAAGTGGCCAGCTTTCTTT. It codes for CASSQAGKWPAFF.

The genes are TRBV4-3 and TRBJ2-1; 9 positions match TRBD1. The end of the DNA fits TRBJ2-7 better, so the J call may be wrong. The germline V gene has CDR1 LGHNA and CDR2 YSLEER. This CDR3 comprises 17 residues. The CDR3 bases are TGCGCCAGCAGCCAAGGGGGGACAGGGTTATTCTACAATGAGCAGTACTTC. As protein: CASSQGGTGLFYNEQYF.

The chain employs TRBV7-9 and TRBJ2-5; D is perhaps TRBD2 (5 bases). V was pared by 5 bases and J by 5 bases, with 27 bases between. This CDR3 contains 18 residues. The V gene's germline CDR1 is SEHNR and CDR2 FQNEAQ (reference sequence). The CDR3 DNA reads as TGTGCCAGCAGCCTTACGCCTCAGGATATATACCGGAGGGAGACCCAGTACTTC. Its translation is CASSLTPQDIYRRETQYF.

The rearrangement links TRBV4-1 to TRBJ2-2, with unresolved D. V dropped 0 bases and J dropped 6 bases, with 14 bases sitting between them. Germline CDR1 reads MGHRA; CDR2 reads YSYEKL. This CDR3 region has 16 residues. The CDR3 region is CASSQEKGLPSGELFF. CDR3 coding DNA: TGCGCCAGCAGCCAAGAGAAAGGCCTACCTTCCGGGGAGCTGTTTTTT.

This clonotype has only a few counts. The chain couples TRBV4-1 to TRBJ2-1, with 9 nucleotides matching TRBD2. V shed 2 bases and J 0 bases; nucleotides not matched to a gene: 11. Germline values: CDR1 MGHRA, CDR2 YSYEKL. CDR3 size: 19 residues. Here the CDR3 reads CASSQSFLAGQSSYNEQFF. The DNA for the CDR3 is TGCGCCAGCAGCCAATCTTTCCTAGCGGGGCAGAGCTCCTACAATGAGCAGTTCTTC.

This clonotype came up a few times. The genes are TRBV12-3 or TRBV12-4 and TRBJ2-3; 11 nucleotides match TRBD2. J lost 6 bases, V lost 6 bases, and 5 bases had no gene match. The CDR3 is made up of 14 amino acids. As DNA, the CDR3 is TGTGCCAGCAGGCTAGCGGGAGGTGGCGATACGCAGTATTTT. Translating gives CASRLAGGGDTQYF.

This clonotype was seen a handful of times. V is TRBV4-3 and J is TRBJ2-5; D is unresolved. The CDR3 is 14 residues long. V lost 0 bases to trimming and J lost 4 bases, with 9 bases between them. Per the germline V gene, CDR1 is LGHNA and CDR2 is YSLEER. CDR3 nucleotides: TGCGCCAGCAGCCAAGAGGTCTCCCCAGAGACCCAGTACTTC. Its translation: CASSQEVSPETQYF.

The genes are TRBV20-1 and TRBJ2-1; D assignment may be TRBD1 or TRBD2 (6 bases each). Trimming removed 6 bases at V and 1 base at J, with 16 bases between. Germline values: CDR1 DFQATT, CDR2 SNEGSKA (reference sequence). The CDR3 has 15 residues. CDR3 in amino acids: CSARRRGASYNEQFF. For the CDR3, the DNA is TGCAGTGCCCGAAGAAGGGGGGCTTCCTACAATGAGCAGTTCTTC.

The chain uses TRBV14 and TRBJ1-1; weak D call: TRBD1 (5 bases). The CDR3 runs 16 residues. Germline values: CDR1 SGHDN, CDR2 FVKESK. V shed 4 bases and J shed 10 bases, with 25 bases lying between them. The DNA of the CDR3 is TGTGCCAGCAGCCCCTCAGTACTGGGACTCCGCCGGGGAGCTTTCTTT. Amino acid sequence: CASSPSVLGLRRGAFF. Using reference TRBV14 and TRBJ1-1 for the parts outside the CDR3, the full variable domain is EAGVTQFPSHSVIEKGQTVTLRCDPISGHDNLYWYRRVMGKEIKFLLHFVKESKQDESGMPNNRFLAERTGGTYSTLKVQPAELEDSGVYFCASSPSVLGLRRGAFFGQGTRLTVV.